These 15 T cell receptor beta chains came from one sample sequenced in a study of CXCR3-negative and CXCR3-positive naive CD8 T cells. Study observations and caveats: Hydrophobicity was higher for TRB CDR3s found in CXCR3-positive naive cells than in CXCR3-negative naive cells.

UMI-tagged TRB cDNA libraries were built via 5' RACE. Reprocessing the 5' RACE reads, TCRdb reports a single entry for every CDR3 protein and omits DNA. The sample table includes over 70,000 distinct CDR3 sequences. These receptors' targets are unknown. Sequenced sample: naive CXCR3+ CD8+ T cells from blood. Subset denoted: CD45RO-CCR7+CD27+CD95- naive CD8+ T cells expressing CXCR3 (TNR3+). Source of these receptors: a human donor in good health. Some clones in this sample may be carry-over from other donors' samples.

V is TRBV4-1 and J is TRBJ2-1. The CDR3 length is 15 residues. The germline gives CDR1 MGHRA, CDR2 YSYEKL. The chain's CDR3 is CASSGLEQTYNEQFF.

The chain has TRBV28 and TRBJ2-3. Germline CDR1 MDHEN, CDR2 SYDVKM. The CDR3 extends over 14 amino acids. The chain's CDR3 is CASSLWGSTDTQYF.

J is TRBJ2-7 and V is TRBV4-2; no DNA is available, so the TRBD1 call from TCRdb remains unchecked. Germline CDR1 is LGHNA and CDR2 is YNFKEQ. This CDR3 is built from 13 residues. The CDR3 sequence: CASSQNRAYEQYF.

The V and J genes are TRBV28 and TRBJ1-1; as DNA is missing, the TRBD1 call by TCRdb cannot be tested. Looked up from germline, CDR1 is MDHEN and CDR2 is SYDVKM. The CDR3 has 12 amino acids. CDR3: CASSLISGIAFF. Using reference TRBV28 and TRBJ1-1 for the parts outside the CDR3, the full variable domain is DVKVTQSSRYLVKRTGEKVFLECVQDMDHENMFWYRQDPGLGLRLIYFSYDVKMKEKGDIPEGYSVSREKKERFSLILESASTNQTSMYLCASSLISGIAFFGQGTRLTVV.

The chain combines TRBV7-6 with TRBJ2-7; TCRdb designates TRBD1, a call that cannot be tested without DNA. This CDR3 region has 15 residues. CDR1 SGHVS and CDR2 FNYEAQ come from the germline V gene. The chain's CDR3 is CASSLTGQGPYEQYF. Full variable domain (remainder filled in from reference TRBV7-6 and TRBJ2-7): GAGVSQSPRYKVTKRGQDVALRCDPISGHVSLYWYRQALGQGPEFLTYFNYEAQQDKSGLPNDRFSAERPEGSISTLTIQRTEQRDSAMYRCASSLTGQGPYEQYFGPGTRLTVT.

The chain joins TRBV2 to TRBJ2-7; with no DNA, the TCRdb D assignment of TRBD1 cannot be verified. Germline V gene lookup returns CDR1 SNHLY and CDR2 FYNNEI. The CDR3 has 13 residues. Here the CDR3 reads CASSEGHSYEQYF.

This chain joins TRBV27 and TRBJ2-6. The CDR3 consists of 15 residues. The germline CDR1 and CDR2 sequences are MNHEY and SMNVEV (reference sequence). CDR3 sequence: CASCSYSSGANVLTF.

CDR3: CSAAGGNEKLFF. J is TRBJ1-4 and V is TRBV29-1; lacking DNA, the TRBD1 call made by TCRdb goes unchecked. Germline V gene lookup returns CDR1 SQVTM and CDR2 ANQGSEA. CDR3 length: 12 residues.

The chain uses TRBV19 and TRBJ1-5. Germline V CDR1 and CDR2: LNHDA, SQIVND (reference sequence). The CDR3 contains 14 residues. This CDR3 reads CASMKGPLGEPQHF.

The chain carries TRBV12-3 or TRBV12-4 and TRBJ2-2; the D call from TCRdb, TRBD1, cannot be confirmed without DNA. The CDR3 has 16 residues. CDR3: CASILGTGLNTGELFF.

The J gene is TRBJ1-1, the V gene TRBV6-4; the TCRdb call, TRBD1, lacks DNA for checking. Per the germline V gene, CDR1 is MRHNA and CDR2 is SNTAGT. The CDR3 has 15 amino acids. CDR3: CASLNYRMGSTEAFF.

CDR3 residues: CSVPPNPGQGVYTQYF. The rearrangement uses TRBV29-1 and TRBJ2-3; TCRdb's D gene call, TRBD1, goes unchecked for lack of DNA. CDR3 size: 16 residues. Germline V gene lookup returns CDR1 SQVTM and CDR2 ANQGSEA.

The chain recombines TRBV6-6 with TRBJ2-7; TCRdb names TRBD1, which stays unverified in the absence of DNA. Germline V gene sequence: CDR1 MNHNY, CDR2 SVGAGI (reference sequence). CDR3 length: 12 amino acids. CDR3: CASSPGTYEQYF.

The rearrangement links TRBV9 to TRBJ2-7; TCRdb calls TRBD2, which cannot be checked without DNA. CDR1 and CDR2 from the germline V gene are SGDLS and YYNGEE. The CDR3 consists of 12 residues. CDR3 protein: CASSRGGYEQYF.

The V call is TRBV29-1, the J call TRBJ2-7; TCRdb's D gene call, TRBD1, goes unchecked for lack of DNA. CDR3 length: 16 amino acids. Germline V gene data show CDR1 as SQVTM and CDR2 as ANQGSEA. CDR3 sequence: CSVVGGPGQVSYEQYF.